The clone carrying this TCR beta chain was observed a handful of times. The antigen remains unidentified. The germline V gene encodes CDR1 DFQATT and CDR2 SNEGSKA (reference sequence). Trimming at V came to 5 bases and at J to 2 bases, leaving 12 bases not matched to a gene. The CDR3 is 15 amino acids. The sample comes from a study of read filtering for tumor transcriptome and immune sequencing. Points from the study as a whole: In IR-seq, single-read clonotypes were about 80% of clonotypes but around 3.2% of reads. Compared with RNA-seq, IR-seq gave much higher clonotype depth and reliability.

The library was built from about 400 ng RNA with molecular barcoded adaptors for alpha/delta and beta/gamma chains. TCRdb recomputed calls from the reads with MiXCR, one row per CDR3 protein. Of roughly 68,000 distinct CDR3 sequences detected, approximately 15% appear once; the ten largest clones hold about 42%. The specimen was a population of CD138-negative cells sorted from bone marrow. This chain links TRBV20-1 with TRBJ2-7; TRBD1 agrees at 7 bases. The TCR sequence derives from a donor aged 40 or over with multiple myeloma. The CDR3 loop reads CSASAPDRLAYEQYF. The CDR3 DNA is TGCAGTGCTTCAGCCCCGGACAGGCTAGCCTACGAGCAGTACTTC.